This T cell receptor (beta chain) was identified during a study of T-cell reconstitution after alpha-beta-depleted transplantation in children (dated by TCRdb to 2015 to 2016). Broadly, across the study: The study quantitatively tracked T-cell immune reconstitution after TCRalphabeta/CD19-depleted allogeneic hematopoietic cell transplantation in children using TCR repertoire profiling.

This clonotype was seen repeatedly, ten times or more. It lacks a known antigen. Base qualities are not recorded, but no much larger clone differs from it by a single base. The full study reports these points: The high TCRbeta diversity at day 60 in some patients was ascribed to recipient T cells and intrathymic progenitors that had survived conditioning. The apparently early recovery of alphabetaT-cell counts about two months after transplant reportedly depended on only several hundred rapidly expanded clones that came from non-depleted graft cells. Over subsequent months, a decline in hyperexpanded clone frequencies was noted, and after one year, T-cell counts and TCRbeta diversity were mostly ascribed to newly produced T cells.

Receptors were amplified or captured by PCR. The sequencing machine was an Illumina HiSeq 2500. TCR library preparation used molecular barcoding, with unique molecular identifiers applied to normalize quantification of the TCRbeta repertoire. The public reads were run again by TCRdb, first through fastp at Q25 and then through MiXCR, and only productive beta chains were kept. Entries are consolidated by CDR3 protein sequence, retaining the most common genes and DNA. A total of roughly 100,000 distinct CDR3 sequences appear in this sample, about 8% of them only once. The ten largest make up over 15% of the sample. The treatment or condition label for this specimen denotes: allogeneic hematopoietic cell transplantation with graft depleted of TCRalphabeta T cells and CD19 B cells. The children who served as transplant recipients had been given grafts of TCRalphabeta/CD19-depleted allogeneic hematopoietic cells.

V and J are truncated by 5 bases and 0 bases respectively, leaving an intervening sequence of 14 bases. The cysteine opens and the phenylalanine closes a CDR3 of 15 amino acids. Only the CDR3 DNA is retained, 45 bases long and in frame from the first base. From a lookup of the germline V gene (reference sequence), CDR1 and CDR2 are DFQATT and SNEGSKA. The sequence is built from TRBV20-1 and TRBJ1-3; matching of 5 bases hints at TRBD1 as the D gene. Sequenced here: PBMCs, sampled before TCRalphabeta/CD19-depleted stem cell transplant. This TCR came from a boy aged 2 to 10 with acute lymphoblastic leukemia, due to receive a stem cell transplant. The CDR3 has the sequence CSASIQADSGNTIYF. The sequence in DNA is TGCAGTGCTTCTATACAGGCCGACTCTGGAAACACCATATATTTT.